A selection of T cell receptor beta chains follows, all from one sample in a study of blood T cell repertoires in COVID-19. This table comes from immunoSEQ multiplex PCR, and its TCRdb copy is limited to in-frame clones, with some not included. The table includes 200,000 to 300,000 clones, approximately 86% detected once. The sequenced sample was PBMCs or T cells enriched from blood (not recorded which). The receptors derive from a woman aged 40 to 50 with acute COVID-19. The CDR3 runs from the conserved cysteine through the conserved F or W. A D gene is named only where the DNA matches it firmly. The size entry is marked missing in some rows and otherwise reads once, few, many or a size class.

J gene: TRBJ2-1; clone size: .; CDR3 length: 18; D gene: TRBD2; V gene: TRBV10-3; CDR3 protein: CAISESGGSGRVYNEQFF; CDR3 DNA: TGTGCCATCAGTGAGTCAGGGGGTAGCGGGAGGGTCTACAATGAGCAGTTCTTC
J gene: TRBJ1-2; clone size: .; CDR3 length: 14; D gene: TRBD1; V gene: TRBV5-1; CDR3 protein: CASSFGQGLKGYTF; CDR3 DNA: TGCGCCAGCAGCTTCGGACAGGGATTGAAAGGCTACACCTTC
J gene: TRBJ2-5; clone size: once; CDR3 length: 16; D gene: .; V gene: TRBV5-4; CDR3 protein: CASNSPGTQSLETQYF; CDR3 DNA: TGTGCCAGCAACTCGCCCGGGACTCAGTCCCTCGAGACCCAGTACTTC
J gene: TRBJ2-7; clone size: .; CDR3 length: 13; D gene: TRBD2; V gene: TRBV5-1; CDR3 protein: CASRGSGNYEQYF; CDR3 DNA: TGCGCCAGCAGAGGTAGCGGGAACTACGAGCAGTACTTC
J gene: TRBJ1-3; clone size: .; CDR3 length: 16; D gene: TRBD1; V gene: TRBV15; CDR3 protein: CATSRGDRGAGNTIYF; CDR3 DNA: TGTGCCACCAGCAGAGGGGACAGGGGAGCTGGAAACACCATATATTTT
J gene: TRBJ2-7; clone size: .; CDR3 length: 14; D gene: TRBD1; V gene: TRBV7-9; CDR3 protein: CASSLTGDPYEQYF; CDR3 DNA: TGTGCCAGCAGCCTGACAGGGGACCCCTACGAGCAGTACTTC
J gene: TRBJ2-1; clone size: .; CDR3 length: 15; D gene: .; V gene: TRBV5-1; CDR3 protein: CASRIGQTTQGEQFF; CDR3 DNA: TGCGCCAGCAGAATAGGACAGACGACCCAGGGGGAGCAGTTCTTC
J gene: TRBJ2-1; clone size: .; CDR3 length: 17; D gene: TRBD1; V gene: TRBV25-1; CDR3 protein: CASNHPGTGGGNNEQFF; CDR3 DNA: TGTGCCAGCAACCATCCTGGGACAGGGGGTGGGAACAATGAGCAGTTCTTC
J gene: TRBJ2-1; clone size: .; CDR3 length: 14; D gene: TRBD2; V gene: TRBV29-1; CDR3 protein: CSVVSSGDYNEQFF; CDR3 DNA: TGCAGCGTTGTTTCTAGCGGGGATTACAATGAGCAGTTCTTC
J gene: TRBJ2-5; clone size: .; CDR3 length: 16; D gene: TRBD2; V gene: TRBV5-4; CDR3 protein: CASSHSGRAYGETQYF; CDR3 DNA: TGTGCCAGCAGTCATAGCGGGAGGGCCTATGGGGAGACCCAGTACTTC
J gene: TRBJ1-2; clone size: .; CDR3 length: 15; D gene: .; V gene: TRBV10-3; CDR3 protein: CAISDGGERNYGYTF; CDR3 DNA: TGTGCCATCAGTGATGGGGGGGAAAGGAACTATGGCTACACCTTC
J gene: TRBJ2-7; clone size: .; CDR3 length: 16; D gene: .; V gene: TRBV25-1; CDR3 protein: CASSEFGGDFDHEQYF; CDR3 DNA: TGTGCCAGCAGTGAATTTGGAGGGGATTTCGACCACGAGCAGTACTTC
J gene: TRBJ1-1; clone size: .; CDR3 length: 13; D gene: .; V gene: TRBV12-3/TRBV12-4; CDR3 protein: CASSLRGNTEAFF; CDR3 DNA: TGTGCCAGCAGTTTACGGGGGAACACTGAAGCTTTCTTT
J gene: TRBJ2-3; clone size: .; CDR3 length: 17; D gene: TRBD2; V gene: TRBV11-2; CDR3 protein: CASSYNLAGDGTDTQYF; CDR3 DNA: TGTGCCAGCAGCTATAATCTAGCGGGAGATGGTACAGATACGCAGTATTTT
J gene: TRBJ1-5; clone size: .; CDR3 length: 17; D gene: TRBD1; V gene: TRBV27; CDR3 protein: CASSERTGQISNQPQHF; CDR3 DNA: TGTGCCAGCAGCGAAAGGACAGGGCAAATTAGCAATCAGCCCCAGCATTTT
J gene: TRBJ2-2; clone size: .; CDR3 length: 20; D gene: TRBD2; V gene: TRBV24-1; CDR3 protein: CATSSVLGTSGSINTGELFF; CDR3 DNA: TGTGCCACCAGCTCCGTTCTTGGGACTAGCGGGAGTATTAACACCGGGGAGCTGTTTTTT
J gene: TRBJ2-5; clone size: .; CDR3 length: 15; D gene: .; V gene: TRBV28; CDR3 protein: CASSPGTGGPRTQYF; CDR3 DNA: TGTGCCAGCAGTCCCGGAACCGGGGGACCACGGACCCAGTACTTC
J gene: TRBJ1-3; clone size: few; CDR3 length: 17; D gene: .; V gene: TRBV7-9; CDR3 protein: CASSTMIVPLPGNTIYF; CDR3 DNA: TGTGCCAGCAGCACGATGATCGTCCCACTACCTGGAAACACCATATATTTT
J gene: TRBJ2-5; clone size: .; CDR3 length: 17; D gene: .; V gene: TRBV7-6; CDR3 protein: CASSLARTGTYQETQYF; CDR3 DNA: TGTGCCAGCAGCTTAGCAAGAACAGGAACGTACCAAGAGACCCAGTACTTC
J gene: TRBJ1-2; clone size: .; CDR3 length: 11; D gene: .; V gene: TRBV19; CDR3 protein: CASRVDYGYTF; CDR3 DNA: TGTGCCAGCAGGGTAGACTATGGCTACACCTTC
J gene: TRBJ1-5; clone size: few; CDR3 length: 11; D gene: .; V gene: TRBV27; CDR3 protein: CASSQAMPQHF; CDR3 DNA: TGTGCCAGCAGTCAAGCTATGCCCCAGCATTTT
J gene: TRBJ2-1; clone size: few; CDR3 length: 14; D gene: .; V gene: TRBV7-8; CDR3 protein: CASSLVRAGNEQFF; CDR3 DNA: TGTGCCAGCAGCTTAGTCAGGGCGGGAAATGAGCAGTTCTTC
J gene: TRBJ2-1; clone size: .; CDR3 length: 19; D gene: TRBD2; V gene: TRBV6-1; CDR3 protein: CASSEATSGRVRGRDEQFF; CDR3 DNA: TGTGCCAGCAGTGAAGCCACTAGCGGGAGAGTGCGTGGTCGGGATGAGCAGTTCTTC
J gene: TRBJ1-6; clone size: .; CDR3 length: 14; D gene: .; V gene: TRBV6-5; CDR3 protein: CAGSYVGGSGPLHF; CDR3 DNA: TGTGCCGGCAGTTACGTGGGAGGGTCAGGTCCCCTCCACTTT
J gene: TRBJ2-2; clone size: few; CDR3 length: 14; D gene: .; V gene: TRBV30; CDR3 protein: CAWSFGRGTGELFF; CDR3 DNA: TGTGCCTGGAGTTTCGGGAGAGGCACCGGGGAGCTGTTTTTT
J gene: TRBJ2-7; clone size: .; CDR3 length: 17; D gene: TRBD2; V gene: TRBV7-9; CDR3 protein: CASGGPGTSGSKYEQYF; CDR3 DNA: TGTGCCAGCGGCGGACCCGGGACTAGCGGGAGTAAATACGAGCAGTACTTC
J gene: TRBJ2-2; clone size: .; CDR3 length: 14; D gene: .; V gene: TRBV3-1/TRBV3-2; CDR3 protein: CASSPGGHPGELFF; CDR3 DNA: TGTGCCAGCAGCCCTGGGGGACACCCCGGGGAGCTGTTTTTT
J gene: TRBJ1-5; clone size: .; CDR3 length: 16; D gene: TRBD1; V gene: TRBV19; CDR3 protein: CASSTQTGEGNQPQHF; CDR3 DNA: TGTGCCAGTAGTACGCAGACAGGGGAGGGCAATCAGCCCCAGCATTTT
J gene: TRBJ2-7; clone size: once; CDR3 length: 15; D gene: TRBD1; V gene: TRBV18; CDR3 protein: CASSPGGDSSYEQYF; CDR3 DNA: TGTGCCAGCTCACCGGGTGGGGACAGCTCCTACGAGCAGTACTTC
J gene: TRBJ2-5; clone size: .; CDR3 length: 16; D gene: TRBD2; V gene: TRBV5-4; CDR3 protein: CASSLSTSGSPETQYF; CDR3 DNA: TGTGCCAGCAGCTTGTCTACTAGCGGGAGCCCAGAGACCCAGTACTTC
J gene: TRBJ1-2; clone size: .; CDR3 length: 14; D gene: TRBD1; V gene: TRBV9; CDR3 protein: CASSASGQDIGYTF; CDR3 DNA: TGTGCCAGCAGCGCCTCGGGACAGGACATTGGCTACACCTTC
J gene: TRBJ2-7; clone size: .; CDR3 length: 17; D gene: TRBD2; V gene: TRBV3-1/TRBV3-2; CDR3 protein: CASSQPGGAGDLYEQYF; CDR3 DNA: TGTGCCAGCAGCCAACCTGGCGGAGCGGGAGACCTCTACGAGCAGTACTTC
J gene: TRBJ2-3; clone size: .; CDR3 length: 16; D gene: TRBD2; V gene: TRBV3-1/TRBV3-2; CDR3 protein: CASSQERGTSTDTQYF; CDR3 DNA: TGTGCCAGCAGCCAAGAGCGGGGGACTAGCACAGATACGCAGTATTTT
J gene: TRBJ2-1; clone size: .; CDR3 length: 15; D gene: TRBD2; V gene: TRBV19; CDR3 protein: CASNSGRAAHNEQFF; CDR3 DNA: TGTGCCAGTAATAGCGGGAGGGCCGCTCACAATGAGCAGTTCTTC
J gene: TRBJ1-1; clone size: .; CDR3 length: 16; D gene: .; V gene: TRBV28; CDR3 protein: CASSLSKLTGFSEAFF; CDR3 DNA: TGTGCCAGCAGTTTAAGTAAACTAACAGGGTTTTCTGAAGCTTTCTTT
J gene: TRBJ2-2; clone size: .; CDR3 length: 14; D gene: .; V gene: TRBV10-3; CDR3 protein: CAINAGQNTGELFF; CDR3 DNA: TGTGCCATCAACGCGGGCCAGAACACCGGGGAGCTGTTTTTT
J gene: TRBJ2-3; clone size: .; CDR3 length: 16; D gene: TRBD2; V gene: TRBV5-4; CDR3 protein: CASSPTSGRSTDTQYF; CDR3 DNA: TGTGCCAGCAGCCCGACTAGCGGCAGAAGCACAGATACGCAGTATTTT
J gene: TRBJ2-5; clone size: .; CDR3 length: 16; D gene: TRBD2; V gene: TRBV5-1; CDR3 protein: CASSPELAGGEETQYF; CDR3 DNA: TGCGCCAGCAGCCCGGAACTAGCGGGAGGCGAGGAGACCCAGTACTTC
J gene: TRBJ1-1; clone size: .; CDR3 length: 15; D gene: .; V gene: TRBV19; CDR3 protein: CASSLSGNGNTEAFF; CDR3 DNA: TGTGCCAGTAGTCTCTCAGGGAATGGGAACACTGAAGCTTTCTTT
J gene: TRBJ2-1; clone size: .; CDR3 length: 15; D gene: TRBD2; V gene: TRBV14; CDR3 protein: CASSLGLAGVGEQFF; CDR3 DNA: TGTGCCAGCAGCCTCGGACTAGCGGGAGTCGGTGAGCAGTTCTTC
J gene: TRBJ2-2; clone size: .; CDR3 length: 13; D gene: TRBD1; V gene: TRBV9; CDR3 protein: CASTQGVTGELFF; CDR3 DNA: TGTGCCAGCACCCAGGGGGTTACCGGGGAGCTGTTTTTT